This T cell receptor (beta chain) was documented in a study of blood T cell repertoires in COVID-19. Study summary: From the United States, Italy and Spain came samples of acute and convalescent COVID-19. T cells, B-cell-depleted T cells, or PBMCs provided the cDNA or gDNA that served as material.

It was during active infection that Seattle patients were enrolled and then longitudinally followed. Losses at the gene ends were 6 bases for V and 5 bases for J; bases not matched to a gene: 20. CDR1 is MDHEN, CDR2 SYDVKM, per germline. There are 18 residues in the CDR3. In the source study's methods: Reference gene primer amplification yielded estimated nucleated cell counts. TCRdb keeps only in-frame clones here, not all; method: immunoSEQ multiplex PCR. V, J and clone size reflect that table, while D and trimming were determined from the DNA. The sample lists tens of thousands of clones, 65% to 85% occurring once.

The sample was peripheral blood. The J gene is TRBJ1-2, the V gene TRBV28, with TRBD1 identical over 8 bases. The receptor was isolated from an older man with COVID-19, enrolled during active disease. The CDR3 protein is CASRFSGQGSPSAYGYTF. In nucleotides, the CDR3 is TGTGCCAGCAGATTCAGCGGACAGGGCAGCCCCTCCGCATATGGCTACACCTTC.